The source of this TCR beta chain is a study of tissue T cells after allogeneic stem cell transplantation. Using immunoSEQ multiplex PCR, the repertoire was profiled, and TCRdb retains in-frame clones only, with some absent. This sample has about 9,800 clones, with 65% found just once. Autopsy tissues included GI tract, liver, skin and lymphoid organs. The trim removed 2 bases at V and 6 bases at J, leaving 11 bases unmatched. The germline gives CDR1 MGHRA, CDR2 YSYEKL. The CDR3 runs to 17 residues. In regard to this clone: The antigen is undetermined.

Study conclusions and caveats: Few T cell clones were shared across patients, but motif clusters showed tissue-specific shared signatures.

The origin of this receptor is a male donor at least 60 years old with lung cancer. Here the sequenced sample was tissue from the stomach, taken at autopsy. This chain uses TRBV4-1 with TRBJ2-1; 9 nucleotides agree with TRBD1. The DNA of the CDR3 is TGCGCCAGCAGCCAATCATGGTCGGGACAGGGTGGCAATGAGCAGTTCTTC. This gives the protein CASSQSWSGQGGNEQFF.